This T cell receptor (beta chain) came from a study of blood T cell repertoires in COVID-19. Repertoires were generated with immunoSEQ multiplex PCR, while TCRdb's copy carries only in-frame clones and drops some. The data hold about 95,000 clones, with around 86% observed a single time. V gave up 0 bases and J gave up 6 bases, with 14 bases separating them. Germline values: CDR1 LGHDT, CDR2 YNNKEL (reference sequence). There are 15 residues in the CDR3. The sample consisted of peripheral blood. The chain combines TRBV3-1 (or the pseudogene TRBV3-2) with TRBJ1-1; D remains ambiguous. The sequence derives from a man in his 60s with COVID-19, enrolled during active disease. The CDR3 spells CASSQDLSGYAEAFF. CDR3 sequence (DNA): TGTGCCAGCAGCCAAGATCTTTCGGGGTACGCTGAAGCTTTCTTT.